Below, 14 T cell receptor beta chains from the same sample are listed, as sequenced in a study of blood T cell repertoires in COVID-19. Only in-frame clones appear in the TCRdb table, and some are missing; sequencing was by immunoSEQ multiplex PCR. The repertoire consists of tens of thousands of clones, with roughly four fifths occurring once and the leading ten covering approximately 7%. The material sequenced was peripheral blood. Receptors originate from a human donor in a cohort sampled during active COVID-19.

As concerns this clone: One end of the junction does not line up with germline, which may come from a read error. This sample also contains other DNA sequences that code for the same CDR3. In DNA form, the CDR3 reads TGTGCTAGCAGTCGGGACTGGAGTGAGACCCAGTACTTC. It codes for CASSRDWSETQYF. The chain recombines TRBV3-1 (or the pseudogene TRBV3-2) with TRBJ2-5, with D perhaps TRBD2 (6 bases). Germline V gene sequence: CDR1 LGHDT, CDR2 YNNKEL (reference sequence). This CDR3 comprises 13 residues.

The V gene is TRBV4-3, the J gene TRBJ2-5, with 7 positions matching TRBD1. CDR1 and CDR2 from the germline V gene are LGHNA and YSLEER. With 6 bases clipped from V and 1 base from J, the junction kept 11 bases outside the gene matches. This CDR3 contains 16 residues. The CDR3 sequence: CASSPGTAVFQETQYF. Here the CDR3 DNA reads TGCGCCAGCAGTCCCGGGACAGCAGTGTTCCAAGAGACCCAGTACTTC.

V gene TRBV15 combines with J gene TRBJ1-2; 8 positions agree with TRBD1. In germline, CDR1 is LNHNV, CDR2 YYDKDF (reference sequence). The CDR3 runs 15 residues. V trimming: 0 bases; J trimming: 10 bases; junction bases outside the gene matches: 10. The CDR3 reads CATSRDPTGASNYTF. CDR3 DNA: TGTGCCACCAGCAGAGACCCGACAGGGGCTTCAAACTACACCTTC.

CDR3 DNA sequence: TGCAGCTCCAGGCGGGGGCAAGAGACCCAGTACTTC. Its protein is CSSRRGQETQYF. The chain has TRBV29-1 and TRBJ2-5, with 7 bases that match TRBD2. The V gene's germline CDR1 is SQVTM and CDR2 ANQGSEA. This CDR3 is built from 12 residues. The ends lost 8 bases at V and 2 bases at J; junction bases unmatched: 5.

In this sample, this clone turned up once. The V and J genes are TRBV4-1 and TRBJ1-3, with unresolved D. Trimming pared 7 bases from V and 7 bases from J, leaving 17 bases between. The length of the CDR3 is 14 residues. Germline CDR1 is MGHRA and CDR2 is YSYEKL. The CDR3 loop reads CASTYGLGGNTIYF. As DNA, the CDR3 is TGCGCCAGCACCTATGGGCTGGGAGGGAACACCATATATTTT.

The chain recombines TRBV7-2 with TRBJ1-2, with D maybe TRBD1 (6 bases). Between the trimmed V and J ends, which lost 2 bases and 8 bases, there was a span of 12 bases. Germline V CDR1 and CDR2: SGHTA, FQGNSA. The CDR3 spans 13 residues. The chain's CDR3 is CASSLSQGKGYTF. CDR3 DNA: TGTGCCAGCAGCTTATCACAGGGTAAAGGCTACACCTTC.

V usage is TRBV5-6 and J usage is TRBJ1-3, with D maybe TRBD1 (5 bases). CDR1 SGHDT and CDR2 YYEEEE come from the germline V gene. V was shortened by 4 bases and J by 0 bases, with 14 bases between the two germline ends. This CDR3 spans 16 amino acids. The DNA for the CDR3 is TGTGCCAGCAGCCGTCGCGGGGACCACTCTGGAAACACCATATATTTT. Translating it yields CASSRRGDHSGNTIYF.

The CDR3 protein is CASSETGGGSPLHF. The DNA of the CDR3 is TGTGCCAGCAGTGAAACAGGGGGCGGGTCACCCCTCCACTTT. V usage is TRBV6-1 and J usage is TRBJ1-6, with 9 bases that match TRBD1. Germline-derived CDR1 and CDR2 are MNHNS and SASEGT. The CDR3 loop spans 14 amino acids. Trimming took 2 bases from V and 10 from J; bases not matched to a gene: 3.

The V and J genes are TRBV7-3 and TRBJ1-1; 9 bases are a match to TRBD1. Trimming took 4 bases from V and 1 from J; bases not matched to a gene: 4. The germline gives CDR1 SGHTA, CDR2 FQGTGA. This CDR3 is built from 15 residues. The CDR3 DNA follows: TGTGCCAGCAGCTCGCCGACAGGGGGGAACACTGAAGCTTTCTTT. This encodes CASSSPTGGNTEAFF.

This chain links TRBV5-4 with TRBJ1-2; maybe TRBD1 (5 bases). V was cut by 4 bases and J by 0 bases, with 10 bases left in between. Germline V CDR1 and CDR2: SGHNT, YYREEE (reference sequence). The CDR3 runs 14 residues. The CDR3 DNA sequence: TGTGCCAGCAGCATAGGGGCCTCTAACTATGGCTACACCTTC. Residues: CASSIGASNYGYTF.

This sequence joins TRBV27 and TRBJ1-3; TRBD1 might be the D (6 bases). CDR3 length: 13 residues. Trimming stripped 5 bases from V and 8 bases from J, with 13 bases between. The V gene's germline CDR1 is MNHEY and CDR2 SMNVEV (reference sequence). CDR3: CASSRGGGDTIYF. CDR3 nucleotides: TGTGCCAGCAGTCGTGGGGGCGGCGACACCATATATTTT.

The J gene is TRBJ1-6, the V gene TRBV3-1 (or the pseudogene TRBV3-2), with unresolved D. The length of the CDR3 is 13 residues. V dropped 7 bases and J dropped 6 bases, with 10 bases sitting between them. Germline-derived CDR1 and CDR2 are LGHDT and YNNKEL (reference sequence). The DNA of the CDR3 is TGTGCCAGCACCGGCGAGGGTAATTCACCCCTCCACTTT. Translating gives CASTGEGNSPLHF.

V is TRBV7-8 and J is TRBJ2-3; D call uncertain. Germline CDR1 is SGHVS and CDR2 is FQNEAQ. The CDR3 is made up of 15 amino acids. Trimming pared 5 bases from V and 2 bases from J, leaving 14 bases between. For the CDR3, the DNA is TGTGCCAGCAGCACCAGGCTGTCCGACACAGATACGCAGTATTTT. This gives the protein CASSTRLSDTDTQYF.

V usage is TRBV7-3 and J usage is TRBJ2-1; TRBD2 agrees at 8 bases. The V segment lost 4 bases and the J segment 8 bases; nucleotides outside the gene matches: 10. Germline loops: CDR1 SGHTA, CDR2 FQGTGA. This CDR3 spans 15 amino acids. The chain's CDR3 is CASSSPAGGRDEQFF. CDR3 nucleotides: TGTGCCAGCAGCTCCCCTGCGGGGGGCCGCGATGAGCAGTTCTTC.